This is a list of T cell receptor beta chains from one sample in a study of T cell responses to AZD1222 COVID-19 vaccine. Libraries were prepared by immunoSEQ multiplex PCR; TCRdb keeps only in-frame clonotypes and omits some of them. Of about 180,000 clones listed, 88% were seen once; the top ten hold approximately 8%. Sequenced here: peripheral blood, sampled on day 0 of AZD1222 vaccination. All receptors come from an adult in good health. Both conserved end residues are part of each CDR3. Fields, in order: V gene, clone size, D gene, J gene, CDR3 DNA, CDR3 protein. The D gene is left open where the match is weak. Size tells how often a clone was seen (once, few, many) or the class of an expanded clone, and some rows leave it out.

v_call: TRBV5-1; clone_size: -; d_call: -; j_call: TRBJ1-1; cdr3_nt: TGCGCCAGCAGCTTGAACCGGGAGGCTTTCTTT; cdr3_aa: CASSLNREAFF
v_call: TRBV30; clone_size: -; d_call: TRBD1; j_call: TRBJ1-1; cdr3_nt: TGTGCCTGGAACCGGGACAGCCTGAACACTGAAGCTTTCTTT; cdr3_aa: CAWNRDSLNTEAFF
v_call: TRBV7-9; clone_size: -; d_call: -; j_call: TRBJ2-5; cdr3_nt: TGTGCCAGCAGCTTTTCAGGGGCGAAAGAGACCCAGTACTTC; cdr3_aa: CASSFSGAKETQYF
v_call: TRBV18; clone_size: once; d_call: TRBD2; j_call: TRBJ2-7; cdr3_nt: TGTGCCAGCTCAACCCGGGGGGTACTATACGAGCAGTACTTC; cdr3_aa: CASSTRGVLYEQYF
v_call: TRBV29-1; clone_size: -; d_call: -; j_call: TRBJ1-2; cdr3_nt: TGCAGCGTTGACGATATCGCCTTC; cdr3_aa: CSVDDIAF
v_call: TRBV16; clone_size: -; d_call: -; j_call: TRBJ2-1; cdr3_nt: TGTGCCAGCAGCCAATCGCAGGCTGGATCCTACAATGAGCAGTTCTTC; cdr3_aa: CASSQSQAGSYNEQFF
v_call: TRBV23-1; clone_size: -; d_call: -; j_call: TRBJ2-5; cdr3_nt: TGCGCCAGCAGGGGAGCCCCCCGGGGAGAGACCCAGTACTTC; cdr3_aa: CASRGAPRGETQYF
v_call: TRBV5-4; clone_size: -; d_call: -; j_call: TRBJ1-6; cdr3_nt: TGTGCCAGCAGCTTCACAGGGCAAAACTCACCCCTCCACTTT; cdr3_aa: CASSFTGQNSPLHF
v_call: TRBV7-3; clone_size: -; d_call: -; j_call: TRBJ2-5; cdr3_nt: TGTGCCAGCAGCATAGGACATGTAGAGACCCAGTACTTC; cdr3_aa: CASSIGHVETQYF
v_call: TRBV11-3; clone_size: once; d_call: -; j_call: TRBJ2-7; cdr3_nt: TGTGCCAGCAGCCTCAGGGGGGGAGACTACGAGCAGTACTTC; cdr3_aa: CASSLRGGDYEQYF
v_call: TRBV5-4; clone_size: -; d_call: -; j_call: TRBJ1-1; cdr3_nt: TGTGCCAGCAGCTCGAGGCGGGGGCCTGAAGCTTTCTTT; cdr3_aa: CASSSRRGPEAFF
v_call: TRBV28; clone_size: -; d_call: TRBD1; j_call: TRBJ2-4; cdr3_nt: TGTGCCAGCAGTCCTCCAGGGGGCCTCGAAAACATTCAGTACTTC; cdr3_aa: CASSPPGGLENIQYF
v_call: TRBV4-3; clone_size: -; d_call: -; j_call: TRBJ1-5; cdr3_nt: TGCGCCAGCAGCCAAGAAGACAGCGGCAATCAGCCCCAGCATTTT; cdr3_aa: CASSQEDSGNQPQHF
v_call: TRBV29-1; clone_size: -; d_call: -; j_call: TRBJ2-7; cdr3_nt: TGCAGCGCCGGGACCGCCTACGAGCAGTACTTC; cdr3_aa: CSAGTAYEQYF
v_call: TRBV4-2; clone_size: -; d_call: TRBD1; j_call: TRBJ1-3; cdr3_nt: TGTGCCAGCAGCCAAGAACAGGGGGCATCCGGAAACACCATATATTTT; cdr3_aa: CASSQEQGASGNTIYF
v_call: TRBV28; clone_size: -; d_call: -; j_call: TRBJ1-4; cdr3_nt: TGTGCCAGCAGTTTGACTTTGGGCCCTAATGAAAAACTGTTTTTT; cdr3_aa: CASSLTLGPNEKLFF
v_call: TRBV4-3; clone_size: -; d_call: -; j_call: TRBJ2-5; cdr3_nt: TGCGCCAGCAGCCAAGATCTGCACCAAGAGACCCAGTACTTC; cdr3_aa: CASSQDLHQETQYF
v_call: TRBV5-1; clone_size: -; d_call: -; j_call: TRBJ2-7; cdr3_nt: TGCGCCAGCAGCCGGGATCCACCTTGGACAGACGTACCCTACGAGCAGTACTTC; cdr3_aa: CASSRDPPWTDVPYEQYF
v_call: TRBV6-2/TRBV6-3; clone_size: -; d_call: -; j_call: TRBJ1-1; cdr3_nt: TGTGCCAGCAGTTTAAGGAGGGTCGGGACTGAAGCTTTCTTT; cdr3_aa: CASSLRRVGTEAFF
v_call: TRBV7-3; clone_size: -; d_call: -; j_call: TRBJ2-5; cdr3_nt: TGTGCCAGCAGCCCAACAAACGGGCGGACACCACAAGAGACCCAGTACTTC; cdr3_aa: CASSPTNGRTPQETQYF
v_call: TRBV6-4; clone_size: medium-sized; d_call: -; j_call: TRBJ2-1; cdr3_nt: TGTGCCAGCAGTGAAGCTGGAACCAATGAGCAGTTCTTC; cdr3_aa: CASSEAGTNEQFF
v_call: TRBV6-2/TRBV6-3; clone_size: -; d_call: -; j_call: TRBJ1-6; cdr3_nt: TGTGCCAGCAGTCAGGGGTCGGTTTCACCCCTCCACTTT; cdr3_aa: CASSQGSVSPLHF
v_call: TRBV15; clone_size: -; d_call: -; j_call: TRBJ1-2; cdr3_nt: TGTGCCACCAGCAGAGACGGGGCGGGGCAGGATGGCTACACCTTC; cdr3_aa: CATSRDGAGQDGYTF
v_call: TRBV6-1; clone_size: -; d_call: -; j_call: TRBJ1-2; cdr3_nt: TGTGCCAGCAGTGAAACGCTGGGGCCCTATGGCTACACCTTC; cdr3_aa: CASSETLGPYGYTF
v_call: TRBV2; clone_size: -; d_call: -; j_call: TRBJ2-3; cdr3_nt: TGTGCCAGCAGTGAATACTCCTCAGATACGCAGTATTTT; cdr3_aa: CASSEYSSDTQYF
v_call: TRBV7-9; clone_size: -; d_call: -; j_call: TRBJ1-1; cdr3_nt: TGTGCCAGCAGCGCCATACCCCGAACGGATGAAGCTTTCTTT; cdr3_aa: CASSAIPRTDEAFF
v_call: TRBV29-1; clone_size: -; d_call: -; j_call: TRBJ1-1; cdr3_nt: TGCAGCGTTTGGCCCCGCGAGAACACTGAAGCTTTCTTT; cdr3_aa: CSVWPRENTEAFF
v_call: TRBV6-5; clone_size: -; d_call: TRBD1; j_call: TRBJ1-1; cdr3_nt: TGTGCCAGCAGTTACGACAGGGTGAACACTGAAGCTTTCTTT; cdr3_aa: CASSYDRVNTEAFF
v_call: TRBV5-4; clone_size: once; d_call: TRBD1; j_call: TRBJ1-2; cdr3_nt: TGTGCCAGCAGCATTCAGGGGGCAGGCGTCGGCTACACCTTC; cdr3_aa: CASSIQGAGVGYTF
v_call: TRBV13; clone_size: once; d_call: TRBD1; j_call: TRBJ2-1; cdr3_nt: TGTGCCAGCAGCTTTGGGACAGGGAGCGGTGAGCAGTTCTTC; cdr3_aa: CASSFGTGSGEQFF
v_call: TRBV9; clone_size: -; d_call: -; j_call: TRBJ1-4; cdr3_nt: TGTGCCAGCAGCGTAGGCAGGGCACGGAATGAAAAACTGTTTTTT; cdr3_aa: CASSVGRARNEKLFF
v_call: TRBV30; clone_size: -; d_call: -; j_call: TRBJ2-5; cdr3_nt: TGTGCCTGGAGTGAGAATAGGGAAGTGAAAGAGACCCAGTACTTC; cdr3_aa: CAWSENREVKETQYF
v_call: TRBV4-1; clone_size: -; d_call: TRBD2; j_call: TRBJ2-7; cdr3_nt: TGCGCCAGCAGCCGCGGGGGTGACTCCTACGAGCAGTACTTC; cdr3_aa: CASSRGGDSYEQYF
v_call: TRBV19; clone_size: -; d_call: -; j_call: TRBJ2-2; cdr3_nt: TGTGCCAGTAGTATTGTAGGAAAAGGGACCGGGGAGCTGTTTTTT; cdr3_aa: CASSIVGKGTGELFF
v_call: TRBV6-5; clone_size: -; d_call: -; j_call: TRBJ2-2; cdr3_nt: TGTGCCAGCAGCCGGGGCACCGGGGAGCTGTTTTTT; cdr3_aa: CASSRGTGELFF
v_call: TRBV23-1; clone_size: -; d_call: TRBD1; j_call: TRBJ1-4; cdr3_nt: TGCGCCAGCAGTCAAAAGACAGGGATTAATGAAAAACTGTTTTTT; cdr3_aa: CASSQKTGINEKLFF
v_call: TRBV3-1/TRBV3-2; clone_size: -; d_call: -; j_call: TRBJ1-3; cdr3_nt: TGTGCCAGCAGCCCAGAAAGCGGAAACACCATATATTTT; cdr3_aa: CASSPESGNTIYF
v_call: TRBV5-5; clone_size: -; d_call: -; j_call: TRBJ1-1; cdr3_nt: TGTGCCAGCAGCTTGGGCCCCGAGACATTCACTGAAGCTTTCTTT; cdr3_aa: CASSLGPETFTEAFF
v_call: TRBV28; clone_size: -; d_call: TRBD1; j_call: TRBJ2-7; cdr3_nt: TGTGCCAGCAGTGCGAGACAGGGGGCCTCCTACGAGCAGTACTTC; cdr3_aa: CASSARQGASYEQYF
v_call: TRBV7-9; clone_size: -; d_call: -; j_call: TRBJ2-1; cdr3_nt: TGTGCCAGCAGTTTCGACTGGGACGGGGGCAATGAGCAGTTCTTC; cdr3_aa: CASSFDWDGGNEQFF
v_call: TRBV27; clone_size: -; d_call: TRBD2; j_call: TRBJ2-3; cdr3_nt: TGTGCCAGCAGTCCGTCTAGCGGGGGTAGCACAGATACGCAGTATTTT; cdr3_aa: CASSPSSGGSTDTQYF
v_call: TRBV7-2; clone_size: -; d_call: -; j_call: TRBJ1-1; cdr3_nt: TGTGCCAGCAGTCTTTTTATGAACACTGAAGCTTTCTTT; cdr3_aa: CASSLFMNTEAFF
v_call: TRBV6-5; clone_size: -; d_call: -; j_call: TRBJ1-1; cdr3_nt: TGTGCCAGCATGCCGGGGCGGGCGAACACTGAAGCTTTCTTT; cdr3_aa: CASMPGRANTEAFF
v_call: TRBV11-2; clone_size: -; d_call: -; j_call: TRBJ1-5; cdr3_nt: TGTGCCAGCAGCGCTCAGGGAACCAATCAGCCCCAGCATTTT; cdr3_aa: CASSAQGTNQPQHF
v_call: TRBV7-9; clone_size: -; d_call: -; j_call: TRBJ2-7; cdr3_nt: TGTGCCAGCAGCCAGGGCGGACAGGAGCAGTACTTC; cdr3_aa: CASSQGGQEQYF
v_call: TRBV5-1; clone_size: -; d_call: TRBD2; j_call: TRBJ2-3; cdr3_nt: TGCGCCAGCAGCACGACTAGCGGGGGGGCCCCGGATACGCAGTATTTT; cdr3_aa: CASSTTSGGAPDTQYF